Following are 8 T cell receptor beta chains from one sample sequenced in a study of response to subunit inactivated influenza vaccine. TCRdb processed the RT-PCR reads anew with MiXCR; each CDR3 protein has one entry. The sample has more than 150,000 distinct CDR3 sequences; approximately 9.2% are singletons. This sample comprised non-naive T cells sorted from PBMCs, obtained on the day of vaccination. The source of these receptors is a middle-aged man who received an inactivated influenza vaccine.

This clonotype was counted ten times or more. The rearrangement joins TRBV5-8 to TRBJ1-1; possible D gene TRBD1, 5 bases. V dropped 4 bases and J dropped 0 bases, with 16 bases sitting between them. Per germline, CDR1 SGHTS and CDR2 YDEGEE. The CDR3 is 16 amino acids. The CDR3 reads CASSPGLSFMNTEAFF. The CDR3 DNA reads TGTGCCAGCAGCCCGGGACTGTCGTTCATGAACACTGAAGCTTTCTTT.

CDR3 sequence reads: CASSYAGQGYHNEQFF. The CDR3 bases are TGTGCCAGCAGTTACGCCGGACAGGGGTACCACAATGAGCAGTTCTTC. The chain couples TRBV6-2 or TRBV6-3 to TRBJ2-1, with TRBD1 identical over 9 bases. The CDR3 contains 16 residues. Germline lookup yields CDR1 MNHEY and CDR2 SVGEGT. The V segment lost 2 bases and the J segment 5 bases; nucleotides outside the gene matches: 7.

This clonotype was recorded a few times. V gene TRBV11-2 combines with J gene TRBJ2-1; D is uncertain. The length of the CDR3 is 16 residues. CDR1 and CDR2 (germline): SGHAT, FQNNGV. V gave up 1 base and J gave up 6 bases, with 16 bases separating them. CDR3 sequence: CASSLAPEFPRNEQFF. DNA of the CDR3: TGTGCCAGCAGCTTAGCTCCAGAGTTCCCTCGCAATGAGCAGTTCTTC.

In its sample, this clonotype was seen a few times. J is TRBJ1-1 and V is TRBV5-1, with unresolved D. The CDR3 is 16 residues long. Trimming left V 4 bases short and J 2 bases short, with 18 bases between. Germline-derived CDR1 and CDR2 are SGHRS and YFSETQ. Here the CDR3 reads CASSAGVRRGNTEAFF. The DNA for the CDR3 is TGCGCCAGCAGCGCGGGAGTTCGCCGGGGTAACACTGAAGCTTTCTTT.

The chain carries TRBV19 and TRBJ2-2, with 8 bases lining up with TRBD1. The germline V gene encodes CDR1 LNHDA and CDR2 SQIVND (reference sequence). The CDR3 consists of 15 residues. V dropped 5 bases and J dropped 5; count of bases not matched to a gene: 7. The CDR3 spells CASSDRGVGTGELFF. CDR3 sequence (DNA): TGTGCCAGTAGTGACAGGGGCGTGGGGACCGGGGAGCTGTTTTTT.

The CDR3 coding sequence is TGTGCCTGGAGTGTCCGAGGGGACAGCAATCAGCCCCAGCATTTT. This gives the protein CAWSVRGDSNQPQHF. The chain couples TRBV30 to TRBJ1-5, with a weak D call TRBD1 (5 bases). CDR3 length equals 15 residues. Germline CDR1 reads GTSNPN; CDR2 reads SVGIG (reference sequence). V dropped 0 bases and J dropped 1 base, with 10 bases sitting between them.

The chain couples TRBV5-1 to TRBJ2-3; the match to TRBD2 covers 7 bases. The CDR3 sequence is 16 residues long. The ends lost 1 base at V and 2 bases at J; junction bases unmatched: 7. Germline CDR1 SGHRS, CDR2 YFSETQ. The CDR3 DNA reads as TGCGCCAGCAGCTTGTGGGCGGGAGTATTCACAGATACGCAGTATTTT. It is translated as CASSLWAGVFTDTQYF.

This clonotype was seen a handful of times. The chain combines TRBV5-1 with TRBJ1-5; no reliable D call. The CDR3 contains 15 residues. Germline V gives CDR1 SGHRS, CDR2 YFSETQ. The V end was cut by 0 bases, the J end by 6 bases, with 13 bases between. The CDR3, as DNA: TGCGCCAGCAGCTTGGGTGAGAGCCGGGGTCAGCCCCAGCATTTT. Its protein product is CASSLGESRGQPQHF. Based on the CDR3 plus reference TRBV5-1 and TRBJ1-5, the full variable domain is KAGVTQTPRYLIKTRGQQVTLSCSPISGHRSVSWYQQTPGQGLQFLFEYFSETQRNKGNFPGRFSGRQFSNSRSEMNVSTLELGDSALYLCASSLGESRGQPQHFGDGTRLSIL.